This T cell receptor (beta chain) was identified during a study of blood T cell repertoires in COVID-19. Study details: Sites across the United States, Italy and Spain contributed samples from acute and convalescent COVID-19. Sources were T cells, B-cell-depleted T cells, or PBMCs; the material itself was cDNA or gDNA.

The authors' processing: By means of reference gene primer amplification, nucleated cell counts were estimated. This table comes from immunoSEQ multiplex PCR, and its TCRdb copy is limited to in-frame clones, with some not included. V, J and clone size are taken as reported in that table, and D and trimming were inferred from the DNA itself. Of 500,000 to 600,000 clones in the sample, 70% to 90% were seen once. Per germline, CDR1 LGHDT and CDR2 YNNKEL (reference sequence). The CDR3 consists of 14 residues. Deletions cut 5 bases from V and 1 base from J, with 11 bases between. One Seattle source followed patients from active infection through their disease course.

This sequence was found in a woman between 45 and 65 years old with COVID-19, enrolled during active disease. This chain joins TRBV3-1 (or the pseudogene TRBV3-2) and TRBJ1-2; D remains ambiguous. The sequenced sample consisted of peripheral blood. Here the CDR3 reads CASSSPGINYGYTF. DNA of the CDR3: TGTGCCAGCAGCAGCCCCGGGATTAACTATGGCTACACCTTC.